This T cell receptor beta chain appears in the sequencing data of a study of blood T cells in healthy people across ages. CDR3 length: 16 residues. Germline-derived CDR1 and CDR2 are MDHEN and SYDVKM. Primed by a sample-barcoded 5' primer and a J-beta primer mix, a second PCR proceeded for 7 to 11 cycles. TCRdb fed the 5' RACE reads into MiXCR, producing one record per CDR3 protein. The sample contains some 670,000 distinct CDR3 sequences, 45% to 60% of which appear only once. The receptor was derived from a woman older than 75 in good health. The specimen was blood. The chain recombines TRBV28 with TRBJ2-7; 9 positions match TRBD1. The better agreement between TRBJ2-5 and the DNA end casts doubt on the J call. CDR3 nucleotides: TGTGCCAGCAGTTCGACCCGACAGGGGGGTAGAGAGACCCAGTACTTC. Translation: CASSSTRQGGRETQYF.